Sequencing of this T cell receptor (beta chain) was carried out in a study of T cells in Graves' hyperthyroidism and ophthalmopathy. Amplification targeted TCR beta CDR3 regions from RNA transcripts. HTBI primers were the set used in a first-round RT-PCR of the TCR CDR3. TCRdb re-analysed the multiplex PCR reads in MiXCR, keeping a single row per CDR3 protein. The sample yields over 700,000 distinct CDR3 sequences, over 35% seen once. Hyperthyroidism patients were newly diagnosed, had disease duration under 2 months, and were aged 18 to 65 years. Ten or more counts support this clonotype. The CDR3 contains 14 residues. Trimming took 6 bases from V and 3 from J, leaving 15 bases between them. Germline V CDR1 and CDR2: SNHLY, FYNNEI.

The sequence derives from a man younger than 35 with Graves' hyperthyroidism. V and J are TRBV2 and TRBJ2-7; possibly TRBD2 for D (6 bases). Source material: blood. The CDR3 DNA is TGTGCCAGCAGGCAAGCGGAGGGGCTCTACGAGCAGTACTTC. This gives the protein CASRQAEGLYEQYF.